This T cell receptor beta chain is from a study of cytomegalovirus exposure and HLA in healthy donors. Some clones are missing from TCRdb's copy, which holds only in-frame ones; the method was immunoSEQ multiplex PCR. The sample gives fewer than 200,000 clones, 86% of which show up once; approximately 2.2% is in the top ten. This CDR3 is built from 12 residues. In germline, CDR1 is SGHTA, CDR2 FQGNSA. V lost 5 bases and J 7 bases, leaving 12 bases between the germline ends. Concerning this clone itself: Antigen specificity is unknown.

Study-level points and caveats: Cytomegalovirus status was reportedly diagnosed by the classifier with high sensitivity and specificity.

What was sequenced was PBMCs. V is TRBV7-2 and J is TRBJ2-7; tentatively, D is TRBD1 (6 bases). This TCR derives from a woman younger than 30 in good health and CMV-seronegative. Here the CDR3 reads CASSPWGREQYF. For the CDR3, the DNA is TGTGCCAGCAGCCCCTGGGGGCGTGAGCAGTACTTC. Looking up the rest from reference TRBV7-2 and TRBJ2-7 gives the full variable domain: GAGVSQSPSNKVTEKGKDVELRCDPISGHTALYWYRQSLGQGLEFLIYFQGNSAPDKSGLPSDRFSAERTGGSVSTLTIQRTQQEDSAVYLCASSPWGREQYFGPGTRLTVT.